These 19 T cell receptor beta chains were all obtained from the same sample, sequenced in a study of T cell repertoires in cytomegalovirus infection. TCRdb fed the reads into MiXCR, producing one record per CDR3 protein. The data show hundreds of thousands of distinct CDR3 sequences, over 15% seen once. Sequenced input: PBMCs. These receptors came from a human donor in good health (CMV status not recorded). Some clones in this sample may be carry-over from other donors' samples.

The chain carries TRBV29-1 and TRBJ2-7; the match to TRBD1 covers 8 bases. Germline V CDR1 and CDR2: SQVTM, ANQGSEA. The J segment lost 4 bases and the V segment lost 1 base, leaving 6 bases of the junction unmatched. The CDR3 contains 14 residues. The CDR3 bases are TGCAGCGTTGAAGTTGGCAGGGGGCAGTACGAGCAGTACTTC. Amino acid sequence: CSVEVGRGQYEQYF.

In its sample, this clonotype was seen many times. The chain carries TRBV7-2 and TRBJ1-6; D is undetermined. V lost 3 bases and J 7 bases, leaving 13 bases between the germline ends. The CDR3 is 15 residues long. Per the germline V gene, CDR1 is SGHTA and CDR2 is FQGNSA. The CDR3, as DNA: TGTGCCAGCAGCTTTACGAATCCCGCGAATTCACCCCTCCACTTT. As protein: CASSFTNPANSPLHF.

The chain joins TRBV19 to TRBJ1-3; 7 bases align to TRBD1. V dropped 5 bases and J dropped 3; count of bases not matched to a gene: 4. Germline V lookup: CDR1 LNHDA, CDR2 SQIVND (reference sequence). There are 14 residues in the CDR3. CDR3 loop: CASSGDRLGNTIYF. In DNA form, the CDR3 reads TGTGCCAGTAGTGGGGACAGACTTGGAAACACCATATATTTT.

This clonotype was counted many times. The gene calls are TRBV7-3 and TRBJ2-3; TRBD1 matches at 7 bases. The CDR3 sequence is 14 residues long. Germline V gene data show CDR1 as SGHTA and CDR2 as FQGTGA. With 3 bases clipped from V and 5 bases from J, the junction kept 5 bases outside the gene matches. The CDR3 DNA is TGTGCCAGCAGCTTCGGACAGGTTAAAGATACGCAGTATTTT. Its protein is CASSFGQVKDTQYF.

This rearrangement joins TRBV6-2 or TRBV6-3 to TRBJ2-3; the D gene is possibly TRBD1 (5 bases). The V gene's germline CDR1 is MNHEY and CDR2 SVGEGT. Trimming pared 6 bases from V and 6 bases from J, leaving 16 bases between. This CDR3 region has 14 residues. Written as DNA, the CDR3 is TGTGCCAGCAGATTCAAGGGGCGGCGGGATACGCAGTATTTT. Amino acids: CASRFKGRRDTQYF.

This clonotype was seen at least ten times. CDR3 sequence (DNA): TGTGCCAGCAGGCCCGGGATCCGCGGCACTGAAGCTTTCTTT. Amino acids: CASRPGIRGTEAFF. V usage is TRBV6-2 or TRBV6-3 and J usage is TRBJ1-1; D is uncertain. The CDR3 has 14 amino acids. Germline values: CDR1 MNHEY, CDR2 SVGEGT. V was cut by 6 bases and J by 4 bases, with 15 bases left in between.

The chain is built from TRBV7-9 and TRBJ1-3; D uncertain. V lost 1 base and J lost 0, with 7 bases in between. The CDR3 spans 15 residues. Germline loops: CDR1 SEHNR, CDR2 FQNEAQ (reference sequence). The CDR3, as DNA: TGTGCCAGCAGCTTAGATAGGAACTCTGGAAACACCATATATTTT. It yields the protein CASSLDRNSGNTIYF. Complete variable domain (other parts from reference TRBV7-9 and TRBJ1-3): DTGVSQNPRHKITKRGQNVTFRCDPISEHNRLYWYRQTLGQGPEFLTYFQNEAQLEKSRLLSDRFSAERPKGSFSTLEIQRTEQGDSAMYLCASSLDRNSGNTIYFGEGSWLTVV.

This chain uses TRBV15 with TRBJ1-1; possibly TRBD1 for D (6 bases). Per the germline V gene, CDR1 is LNHNV and CDR2 is YYDKDF (reference sequence). The CDR3 is made up of 13 amino acids. V gave up 6 bases and J gave up 6 bases, with 14 bases separating them. As DNA, the CDR3 is TGTGCCACCAGTGACCTGACAGGACCTGAAGCTTTCTTT. This sequence encodes CATSDLTGPEAFF.

This clonotype was picked up many times. The V gene is TRBV7-9, the J gene TRBJ1-1; D possibly corresponds to TRBD1 (5 bases). Germline V gene sequence: CDR1 SEHNR, CDR2 FQNEAQ (reference sequence). This CDR3 spans 13 amino acids. Trimming took off 1 base at V and 5 bases at J, with 8 bases between the two ends. The CDR3 reads CASSLDGGTEAFF. For the CDR3, the DNA is TGTGCCAGCAGCTTAGATGGGGGAACTGAAGCTTTCTTT.

This sequence joins TRBV2 and TRBJ2-3, with D perhaps given as TRBD1 or TRBD2 (5 bases each). V was pared by 3 bases and J by 0 bases, with 10 bases between. The CDR3 has 15 residues. Germline CDR1 and CDR2: SNHLY and FYNNEI. The CDR3 nucleotides read TGTGCCAGCAGTGAGGGACGGGATAGCACAGATACGCAGTATTTT. Translated: CASSEGRDSTDTQYF.

At least ten counts were recorded for this clonotype. The chain is built from TRBV7-8 and TRBJ2-1, with 15 bases lining up with TRBD2. The germline CDR1 and CDR2 sequences are SGHVS and FQNEAQ. This CDR3 spans 19 amino acids. V lost 4 bases and J lost 8; bases outside the gene matches: 15. This CDR3 reads CASSSRTSGGARGMDEQFF. In DNA form, the CDR3 reads TGTGCCAGCAGCTCCAGGACTAGCGGGGGGGCGCGGGGCATGGATGAGCAGTTCTTC.

This clonotype was recorded many times. The rearrangement links TRBV7-2 to TRBJ2-3, with D uncertain. V was shortened by 0 bases and J by 6 bases, with 7 bases between the two germline ends. This CDR3 region has 13 residues. Germline loops: CDR1 SGHTA, CDR2 FQGNSA. The CDR3 bases are TGTGCCAGCAGCTTAGCGATACAGGATACGCAGTATTTT. The encoded protein is CASSLAIQDTQYF.

This clonotype showed up many times. The chain recombines TRBV7-9 with TRBJ2-1; 9 bases map to TRBD2. Germline CDR1 and CDR2: SEHNR and FQNEAQ (reference sequence). The length of the CDR3 is 15 residues. Trimming took 5 bases from V and 3 from J; bases not matched to a gene: 5. CDR3 amino acids: CASSLTSGYYNEQFF. DNA of the CDR3: TGTGCCAGCAGCCTGACTAGCGGATACTACAATGAGCAGTTCTTC.

The chain employs TRBV28 and TRBJ1-4; possible D gene TRBD1, 5 bases. CDR1 and CDR2 (germline): MDHEN, SYDVKM. V dropped 4 bases and J dropped 6 bases, with 15 bases sitting between them. The CDR3 spans 15 residues. The CDR3 is CASSSPTAGDEKLFF. In DNA, the CDR3 is TGTGCCAGCAGTTCTCCCACCGCGGGGGATGAAAAACTGTTTTTT.

The chain combines TRBV6-5 with TRBJ1-1, with D perhaps TRBD1 (5 bases). The V end was cut by 6 bases, the J end by 6 bases, with 20 bases between. CDR3 length: 15 residues. The germline V gene has CDR1 MNHEY and CDR2 SVGAGI. The CDR3 sequence is CASRRTYGALAEAFF. CDR3 DNA: TGTGCCAGCAGACGGACATATGGCGCGTTGGCTGAAGCTTTCTTT.

The chain carries TRBV5-1 and TRBJ2-5; weak D call: TRBD1 (6 bases). Trimming took 4 bases from V and 1 from J, leaving 11 bases between them. The CDR3 is made up of 14 amino acids. Germline CDR1 SGHRS, CDR2 YFSETQ. The CDR3 sequence is CASSRDTLQETQYF. DNA of the CDR3: TGCGCCAGCAGCAGGGACACCCTCCAAGAGACCCAGTACTTC.

In this sample, this clonotype turned up a few times. The rearrangement uses TRBV29-1 and TRBJ1-1, with D hard to call. The germline V and J ends were trimmed by 4 bases and 3 bases, with 12 bases remaining between them. The CDR3 runs 13 residues. CDR1 is SQVTM and CDR2 is ANQGSEA in the germline V gene. The chain's CDR3 is CSVGHTSYTEAFF. CDR3 bases: TGCAGCGTTGGGCACACTAGCTACACTGAAGCTTTCTTT.

CDR3 coding DNA: TGTGCCAGCAGCGACGGTTACTACAATGAGCAGTTCTTC. As protein: CASSDGYYNEQFF. The gene calls are TRBV6-1 and TRBJ2-1; no definite D call. With 6 bases removed from V and 3 bases from J, the gap between germline ends came to 9 bases. Germline V gene data show CDR1 as MNHNS and CDR2 as SASEGT. CDR3 length equals 13 residues.

In its sample, this clonotype was seen many times. The V gene is TRBV28, the J gene TRBJ2-1, with D uncertain. Per germline, CDR1 MDHEN and CDR2 SYDVKM. This CDR3 comprises 13 residues. V lost 3 bases, J lost 5 bases, and 8 bases lay in between. The CDR3 DNA reads TGTGCCAGCAGTTTTGGGAACGACAATGAGCAGTTCTTC. Residues: CASSFGNDNEQFF.